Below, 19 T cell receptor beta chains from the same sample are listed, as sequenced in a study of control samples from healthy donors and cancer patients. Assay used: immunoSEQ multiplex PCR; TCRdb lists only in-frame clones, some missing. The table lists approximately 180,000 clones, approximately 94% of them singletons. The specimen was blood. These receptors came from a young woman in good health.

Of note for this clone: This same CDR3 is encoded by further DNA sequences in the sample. CDR3 loop: CASSFSTDTQYF. The CDR3 nucleotides read TGTGCCAGCAGCTTCAGCACAGATACGCAGTATTTT. The chain combines TRBV7-9 with TRBJ2-3; D call uncertain. Germline CDR1 reads SEHNR; CDR2 reads FQNEAQ (reference sequence). Trimming took off 3 bases at V and 0 bases at J, with 1 base between the two ends. This CDR3 region has 12 residues.

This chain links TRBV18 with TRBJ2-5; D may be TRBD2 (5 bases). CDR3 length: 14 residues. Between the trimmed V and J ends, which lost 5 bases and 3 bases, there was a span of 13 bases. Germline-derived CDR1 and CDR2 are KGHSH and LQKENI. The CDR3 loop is CASSTGRDKETQYF. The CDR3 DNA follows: TGTGCCAGCTCAACGGGGAGAGATAAAGAGACCCAGTACTTC.

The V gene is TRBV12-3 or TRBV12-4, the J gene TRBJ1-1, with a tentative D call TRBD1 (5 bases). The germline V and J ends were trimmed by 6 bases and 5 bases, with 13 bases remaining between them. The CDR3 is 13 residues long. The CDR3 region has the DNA TGTGCCAGCAGGGCTCCCGGGGGGACTGAAGCTTTCTTT. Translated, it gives CASRAPGGTEAFF.

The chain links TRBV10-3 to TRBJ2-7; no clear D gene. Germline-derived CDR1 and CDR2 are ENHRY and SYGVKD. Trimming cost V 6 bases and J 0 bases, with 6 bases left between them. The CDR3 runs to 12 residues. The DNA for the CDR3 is TGTGCCATCAGGGGTAACTCCTACGAGCAGTACTTC. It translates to CAIRGNSYEQYF.

This chain's CDR3 is CASSQVNGPYEQYF. DNA for the CDR3: TGCGCCAGCAGCCAAGTGAATGGCCCCTACGAGCAGTACTTC. The rearrangement uses TRBV4-1 and TRBJ2-7, with unresolved D. V dropped 1 base and J dropped 2 bases, with 9 bases sitting between them. The CDR3 length is 14 residues. Germline lookup yields CDR1 MGHRA and CDR2 YSYEKL.

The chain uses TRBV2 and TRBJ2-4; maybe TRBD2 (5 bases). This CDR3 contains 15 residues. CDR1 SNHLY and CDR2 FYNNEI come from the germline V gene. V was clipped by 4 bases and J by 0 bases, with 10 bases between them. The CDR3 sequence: CASSVRELAKNIQYF. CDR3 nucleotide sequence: TGTGCCAGCAGTGTCCGGGAACTAGCCAAAAACATTCAGTACTTC.

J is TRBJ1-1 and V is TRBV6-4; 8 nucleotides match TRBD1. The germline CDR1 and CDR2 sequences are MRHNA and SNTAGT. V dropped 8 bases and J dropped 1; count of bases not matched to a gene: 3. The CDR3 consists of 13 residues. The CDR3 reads CASRQGRNTEAFF. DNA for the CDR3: TGTGCCAGCCGACAGGGGAGGAACACTGAAGCTTTCTTT.

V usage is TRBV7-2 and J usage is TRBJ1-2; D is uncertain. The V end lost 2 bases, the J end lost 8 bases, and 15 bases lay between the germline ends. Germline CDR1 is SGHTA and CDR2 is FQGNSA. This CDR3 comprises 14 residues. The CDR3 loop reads CASSLFETTSGYTF. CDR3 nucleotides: TGTGCCAGCAGCTTATTTGAGACGACCTCGGGCTACACCTTC.

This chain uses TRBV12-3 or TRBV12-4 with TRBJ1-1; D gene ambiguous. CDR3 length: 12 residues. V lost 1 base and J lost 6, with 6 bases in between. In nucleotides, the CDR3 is TGTGCCAGCAGTTTAGTAGGGTCTGAAGCTTTCTTT. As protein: CASSLVGSEAFF.

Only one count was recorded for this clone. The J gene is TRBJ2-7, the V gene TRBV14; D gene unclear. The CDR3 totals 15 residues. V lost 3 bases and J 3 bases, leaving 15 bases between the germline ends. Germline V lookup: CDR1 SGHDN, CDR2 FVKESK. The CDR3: CASSQDRQSIYEQYF. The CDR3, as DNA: TGTGCCAGCAGCCAGGATCGGCAGTCCATCTACGAGCAGTACTTC.

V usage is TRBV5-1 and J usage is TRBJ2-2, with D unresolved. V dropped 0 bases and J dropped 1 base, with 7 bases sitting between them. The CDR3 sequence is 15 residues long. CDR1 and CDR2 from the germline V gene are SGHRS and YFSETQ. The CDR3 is CASSLEWGNTGELFF. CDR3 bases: TGCGCCAGCAGCTTGGAATGGGGGAACACCGGGGAGCTGTTTTTT.

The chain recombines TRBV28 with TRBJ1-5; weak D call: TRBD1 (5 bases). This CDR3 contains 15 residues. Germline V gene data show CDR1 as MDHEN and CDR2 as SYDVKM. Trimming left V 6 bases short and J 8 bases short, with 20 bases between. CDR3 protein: CASRGEKGLGKPQHF. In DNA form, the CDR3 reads TGTGCCAGCAGGGGGGAGAAAGGGCTTGGAAAGCCCCAGCATTTT.

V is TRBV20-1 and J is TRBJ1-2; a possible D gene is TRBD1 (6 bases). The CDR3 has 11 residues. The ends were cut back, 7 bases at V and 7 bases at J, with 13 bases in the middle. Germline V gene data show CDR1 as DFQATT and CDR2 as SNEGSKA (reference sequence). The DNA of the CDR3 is TGCAGTGTGGAGGAGGGGGGTGGCTACACCTTC. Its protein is CSVEEGGGYTF.

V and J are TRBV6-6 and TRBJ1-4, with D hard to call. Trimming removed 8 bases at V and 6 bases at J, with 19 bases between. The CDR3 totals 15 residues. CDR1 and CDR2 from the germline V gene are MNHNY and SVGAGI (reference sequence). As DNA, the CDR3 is TGTGCCAGCCGATACCGCCCTCCAGAGGATGAAAAACTGTTTTTT. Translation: CASRYRPPEDEKLFF.

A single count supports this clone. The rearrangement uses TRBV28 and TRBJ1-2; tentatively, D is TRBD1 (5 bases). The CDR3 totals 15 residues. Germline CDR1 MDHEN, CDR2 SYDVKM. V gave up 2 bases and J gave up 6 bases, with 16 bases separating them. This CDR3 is CASSLTQAWGDGYTF. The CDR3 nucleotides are TGTGCCAGCAGTTTAACCCAGGCCTGGGGGGATGGCTACACCTTC.

The CDR3 coding sequence is TGTGCCAGCAGCTTCGGACAGAATTGGCCCCAGCATTTT. Translation: CASSFGQNWPQHF. J is TRBJ1-5 and V is TRBV7-8, with D possibly matching TRBD1 (6 bases). CDR1 is SGHVS and CDR2 is FQNEAQ in the germline V gene. Trimming left V 3 bases short and J 9 bases short, with 12 bases between. The CDR3 is 13 amino acids.

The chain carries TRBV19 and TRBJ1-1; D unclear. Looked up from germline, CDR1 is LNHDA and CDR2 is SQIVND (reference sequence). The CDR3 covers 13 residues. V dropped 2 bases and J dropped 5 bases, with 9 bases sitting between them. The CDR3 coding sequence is TGTGCCAGTAGTATAACCCTGGAGACTGAAGCTTTCTTT. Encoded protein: CASSITLETEAFF.

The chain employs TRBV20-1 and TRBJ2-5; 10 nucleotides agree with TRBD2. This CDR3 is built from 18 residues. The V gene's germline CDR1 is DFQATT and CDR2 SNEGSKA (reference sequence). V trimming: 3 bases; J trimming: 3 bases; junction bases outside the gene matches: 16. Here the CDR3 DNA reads TGCAGTGCTAGTCCTAGCGGGGGCCTCGGATTGGGGGAAGAGACCCAGTACTTC. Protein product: CSASPSGGLGLGEETQYF.

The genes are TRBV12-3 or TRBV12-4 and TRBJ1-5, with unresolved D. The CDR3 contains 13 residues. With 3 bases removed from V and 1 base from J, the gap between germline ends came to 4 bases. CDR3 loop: CASSFRSNQPQHF. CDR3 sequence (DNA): TGTGCCAGCAGTTTTCGGAGCAATCAGCCCCAGCATTTT.